These 25 T cell receptor beta chains originate from one sample sequenced in a study of cytomegalovirus exposure and HLA in healthy donors. Method: immunoSEQ multiplex PCR; TCRdb's copy keeps in-frame clones and lacks some. This table has under 150,000 clones, around 87% appearing once. Material: PBMCs. The receptors were gathered from a man aged 18 to 29 in good health and CMV-seropositive.

CDR3 in DNA: TGCAGCGTTGAAGAGGGCGTCGAGCAGTACTTC. As protein: CSVEEGVEQYF. This chain links TRBV29-1 with TRBJ2-7; D is ambiguous. Germline V gene data show CDR1 as SQVTM and CDR2 as ANQGSEA. Trimming cost V 0 bases and J 6 bases, with 6 bases left between them. CDR3 length: 11 amino acids.

There are a few counts of this clone. J is TRBJ2-3 and V is TRBV15; 7 bases line up with TRBD1. The V and J ends lost 0 bases and 1 base, in that order; junction bases with no gene match: 4. Germline CDR1 and CDR2: LNHNV and YYDKDF (reference sequence). The CDR3 loop spans 16 amino acids. CDR3 region: CATSRDLGTGTDTQYF. CDR3 nucleotides: TGTGCCACCAGCAGAGATCTTGGGACAGGCACAGATACGCAGTATTTT.

This clone was recorded only once. This rearrangement joins TRBV7-9 to TRBJ2-3, with 9 bases fitting TRBD2. This CDR3 contains 15 residues. J gave up 3 bases and V 5 bases, and 6 bases lay outside the gene matches. The V gene's germline CDR1 is SEHNR and CDR2 FQNEAQ (reference sequence). CDR3 nucleotides: TGTGCCAGCAGCCAATTAGCGGGAGTAACAGATACGCAGTATTTT. Translating it yields CASSQLAGVTDTQYF.

This sequence joins TRBV29-1 and TRBJ1-2, with D tentatively TRBD1 (6 bases). Germline V lookup: CDR1 SQVTM, CDR2 ANQGSEA. The CDR3 consists of 11 residues. V was pared by 4 bases and J by 4 bases, with 7 bases between. The CDR3 region is CSVATGYGYTF. CDR3 nucleotide sequence: TGCAGCGTTGCGACAGGCTATGGCTACACCTTC.

This chain links TRBV6-5 with TRBJ2-5; the D gene is possibly TRBD2 (5 bases). Trimming removed 6 bases from V and 1 base from J, with 15 bases in between. Germline CDR1 reads MNHEY; CDR2 reads SVGAGI. The CDR3 loop spans 15 amino acids. Here the CDR3 reads CASSHGVNRQETQYF. The CDR3 DNA reads as TGTGCCAGCAGCCACGGGGTCAACCGCCAAGAGACCCAGTACTTC.

Only one count was recorded for this clone. The chain is built from TRBV15 and TRBJ2-1; 10 bases are shared with TRBD2. Losses at the gene ends were 1 base for V and 2 bases for J; bases not matched to a gene: 5. The CDR3 has 17 residues. Germline CDR1 LNHNV, CDR2 YYDKDF (reference sequence). CDR3 region: CATSRAAGGRTYNEQFF. In DNA form, the CDR3 reads TGTGCCACCAGCAGAGCAGCGGGAGGGAGAACCTACAATGAGCAGTTCTTC.

This clone was picked up one time. This chain uses TRBV6-5 with TRBJ2-7; D call uncertain. This CDR3 has 13 amino acids. Germline V lookup: CDR1 MNHEY, CDR2 SVGAGI. Between the trimmed V and J ends, which lost 2 bases and 2 bases, there was a span of 7 bases. The CDR3: CASSYHRTYEQYF. The CDR3 region has the DNA TGTGCCAGCAGTTACCACAGAACCTACGAGCAGTACTTC.

The chain combines TRBV6-5 with TRBJ2-7; 8 positions match TRBD1. Germline CDR1 and CDR2: MNHEY and SVGAGI. V dropped 4 bases and J dropped 1; count of bases not matched to a gene: 9. The CDR3 extends over 16 amino acids. CDR3 in amino acids: CASSSHAGGASYEQYF. The CDR3 DNA sequence: TGTGCCAGCAGTTCCCACGCAGGGGGCGCTTCCTACGAGCAGTACTTC.

The CDR3 nucleotides are TGTGCCAGCAGCTTAAGTACAGGGGGCAATGAGCAGTTCTTC. Translation: CASSLSTGGNEQFF. The rearrangement links TRBV7-3 to TRBJ2-1; 8 nucleotides align to TRBD1. This CDR3 region has 14 residues. V was clipped by 1 base and J by 6 bases; unmatched bases: 2. CDR1 is SGHTA and CDR2 is FQGTGA in the germline V gene.

This clone came up once. The chain employs TRBV30 and TRBJ1-2; possibly TRBD1 for D (6 bases). CDR3 length: 12 residues. Germline CDR1 GTSNPN, CDR2 SVGIG (reference sequence). V was pared by 3 bases and J by 6 bases, with 11 bases between. The CDR3 protein is CAWRTGGDGYTF. CDR3 coding DNA: TGTGCCTGGAGAACTGGGGGCGATGGCTACACCTTC.

V gene TRBV18 combines with J gene TRBJ1-5; 9 bases map to TRBD1. This CDR3 comprises 18 residues. The J segment lost 6 bases and the V segment lost 4 bases, leaving 16 bases of the junction unmatched. Looked up from germline, CDR1 is KGHSH and CDR2 is LQKENI. CDR3 sequence: CASSLNTPGQGPGQPQHF. CDR3 nucleotide sequence: TGTGCCAGCTCACTTAATACACCGGGACAGGGTCCGGGTCAGCCCCAGCATTTT. Looking up the rest from reference TRBV18 and TRBJ1-5 gives the full variable domain: NAGVMQNPRHLVRRRGQEARLRCSPMKGHSHVYWYRQLPEEGLKFMVYLQKENIIDESGMPKERFSAEFPKEGPSILRIQQVVRGDSAAYFCASSLNTPGQGPGQPQHFGDGTRLSIL.

This clone was seen just once. This chain links TRBV5-8 with TRBJ2-7; 11 nucleotides align to TRBD1. CDR3 length: 14 amino acids. The germline gives CDR1 SGHTS, CDR2 YDEGEE. The ends lost 2 bases at V and 7 bases at J; junction bases unmatched: 5. In DNA form, the CDR3 reads TGTGCCAGCAGCTTAAGGACAGGGGGCGAAGAGCAGTACTTC. As protein: CASSLRTGGEEQYF.

The chain links TRBV2 to TRBJ1-6; D might be TRBD1 (5 bases). The germline gives CDR1 SNHLY, CDR2 FYNNEI. V was pared by 2 bases and J by 4 bases, with 15 bases between. The CDR3 has 17 residues. CDR3 sequence: CASSEIKGVGYNSPLHF. CDR3 sequence (DNA): TGTGCCAGCAGTGAAATTAAAGGGGTGGGTTATAATTCACCCCTCCACTTT.

This clone was seen once. The chain recombines TRBV7-9 with TRBJ2-5; the D gene is possibly TRBD1 (7 bases). The germline V and J ends were trimmed by 5 bases and 3 bases, with 10 bases remaining between them. CDR3 length: 13 residues. Germline V lookup: CDR1 SEHNR, CDR2 FQNEAQ (reference sequence). CDR3 amino acids: CASSAGQKETQYF. The DNA of the CDR3 is TGTGCCAGCAGCGCGGGACAGAAAGAGACCCAGTACTTC.

This chain links TRBV5-1 with TRBJ1-2; 7 bases agree with TRBD1. J lost 10 bases, V lost 4 bases, and 10 bases had no gene match. The CDR3 loop spans 13 amino acids. Germline CDR1 SGHRS, CDR2 YFSETQ. CDR3 residues: CASSLRTGANYTF. The CDR3 DNA is TGCGCCAGCAGCCTAAGGACAGGAGCTAACTACACCTTC. The whole variable domain, filled in from reference TRBV5-1 and TRBJ1-2, reads KAGVTQTPRYLIKTRGQQVTLSCSPISGHRSVSWYQQTPGQGLQFLFEYFSETQRNKGNFPGRFSGRQFSNSRSEMNVSTLELGDSALYLCASSLRTGANYTFGSGTRLTVV.

The chain links TRBV5-1 to TRBJ1-1, with 7 bases that match TRBD1. With V trimmed by 4 bases and J by 0 bases, 12 bases remained unmatched. Germline values: CDR1 SGHRS, CDR2 YFSETQ. The CDR3 extends over 17 amino acids. The CDR3 protein is CASSGGDSHIMNTEAFF. CDR3 DNA: TGCGCCAGCAGCGGAGGGGACAGCCATATTATGAACACTGAAGCTTTCTTT.

This clone was seen just once. This rearrangement joins TRBV4-2 to TRBJ2-5; D possibly corresponds to TRBD2 (5 bases). This CDR3 is built from 11 residues. V was trimmed by 6 bases and J by 5 bases, leaving 7 bases between them. Germline values: CDR1 LGHNA, CDR2 YNFKEQ. CDR3 DNA: TGTGCCAGCAGTCCGGGGGAGACCCAGTACTTC. This sequence encodes CASSPGETQYF.

V gene TRBV5-1 combines with J gene TRBJ2-3; D is possibly TRBD1 (7 bases). The CDR3 has 23 amino acids. Looked up from germline, CDR1 is SGHRS and CDR2 is YFSETQ. Trimming shortened V by 0 bases and J by 4 bases, and 36 bases separated the two germline ends. The CDR3 DNA sequence: TGCGCCAGCAGCTTGGGGAGACAGGGAGGAGAGGCTGCCAACGGGTTAGGGGCAGATACGCAGTATTTT. This codes for CASSLGRQGGEAANGLGADTQYF.

V gene TRBV11-3 combines with J gene TRBJ2-7; D is undetermined. CDR1 is SGHNT and CDR2 is YENEEA in the germline V gene. The CDR3 contains 13 residues. The ends were cut back, 4 bases at V and 2 bases at J, with 9 bases in the middle. This CDR3 is CASSYGLAYEQYF. The CDR3 nucleotides read TGTGCCAGCAGCTATGGGCTGGCCTACGAGCAGTACTTC. The entire variable domain, with the rest obtained from reference TRBV11-3 and TRBJ2-7, is as follows: EAGVVQSPRYKIIEKKQPVAFWCNPISGHNTLYWYLQNLGQGPELLIRYENEEAVDDSQLPKDRFSAERLKGVDSTLKIQPAELGDSAVYLCASSYGLAYEQYFGPGTRLTVT.

This sequence joins TRBV29-1 and TRBJ1-2, with D unresolved. Per germline, CDR1 SQVTM and CDR2 ANQGSEA. The germline V and J ends were trimmed by 4 bases and 2 bases, with 20 bases remaining between them. The CDR3 consists of 16 residues. This chain's CDR3 is CSVAPRLASSNYGYTF. In DNA form, the CDR3 reads TGCAGCGTTGCACCCCGCCTGGCCAGTTCGAACTATGGCTACACCTTC. Variable domain in full (rest from reference TRBV29-1 and TRBJ1-2): SAVISQKPSRDICQRGTSLTIQCQVDSQVTMMFWYRQQPGQSLTLIATANQGSEATYESGFVIDKFPISRPNLTFSTLTVSNMSPEDSSIYLCSVAPRLASSNYGYTFGSGTRLTVV.

The V call is TRBV27, the J call TRBJ2-5, with D hard to call. The V end lost 6 bases, the J end lost 1 base, and 9 bases lay between the germline ends. Germline loops: CDR1 MNHEY, CDR2 SMNVEV (reference sequence). CDR3 length: 13 residues. In DNA, the CDR3 is TGTGCCAGCAGCCCAAACAGCCAAGAGACCCAGTACTTC. Its translation: CASSPNSQETQYF.

The chain has TRBV18 and TRBJ2-1; the match to TRBD2 covers 15 bases. J gave up 3 bases and V 6 bases, and 6 bases lay outside the gene matches. The CDR3 runs 17 residues. Germline CDR1 is KGHSH and CDR2 is LQKENI. The CDR3 sequence is CASSGLAGGRHYNEQFF. The CDR3 coding sequence is TGTGCCAGCTCCGGACTAGCGGGAGGGAGACACTACAATGAGCAGTTCTTC.

This chain links TRBV18 with TRBJ2-3; TRBD2 agrees at 10 bases. The CDR3 consists of 15 residues. The junction had 7 bases not matched to a gene; V was cut back by 5 bases and J by 5 bases. Germline V gene sequence: CDR1 KGHSH, CDR2 LQKENI. The CDR3 nucleotides read TGTGCCAGCTCAGCGAGCGGGGGGGCAGGAGATACGCAGTATTTT. Translation gives CASSASGGAGDTQYF.

The chain links TRBV18 to TRBJ2-2; no reliable D call. Trimming pared 2 bases from V and 0 bases from J, leaving 13 bases between. Looked up from germline, CDR1 is KGHSH and CDR2 is LQKENI. The CDR3 is 17 residues long. CDR3 region: CASSPKGATTNTGELFF. The CDR3 DNA is TGTGCCAGCTCACCAAAAGGAGCGACCACGAACACCGGGGAGCTGTTTTTT.

This chain uses TRBV6-6 with TRBJ2-5; D might be TRBD1 (5 bases). CDR1 MNHNY and CDR2 SVGAGI come from the germline V gene (reference sequence). This CDR3 is 14 amino acids long. Between the trimmed V and J ends, which lost 2 bases and 0 bases, there was a span of 7 bases. In nucleotides, the CDR3 is TGTGCCAGCAGTTACAGACAGTACCAAGAGACCCAGTACTTC. Amino acid sequence: CASSYRQYQETQYF.